The TCR beta chain under discussion was sequenced for a study of radiotherapy plus CTLA-4 blockade in lung cancer. Across the study: Patients showed objective responses in 18% of cases and disease control in just over 30%.

Study findings and constraints: Early clonal dynamics of blood T cells, together with interferon-beta, were reported as the best response predictor.

Concerning this clone: Antigen unknown.

TCRdb's copy holds only in-frame clones and misses some; the assay was immunoSEQ multiplex PCR. The profile shows approximately 90,000 clones, under 90% of them singletons. The receptor comes from a human donor with non-small cell lung cancer who had stable disease on radiotherapy plus ipilimumab. The material was peripheral blood, obtained from a patient treated with radiotherapy plus ipilimumab.

The CDR3 loop reads CASRSSPAQETQYF. CDR3 sequence (DNA): TGTGCCAGCAGATCCTCCCCTGCTCAAGAGACCCAGTACTTC. V usage is TRBV2 and J usage is TRBJ2-5; D call uncertain. This CDR3 is 14 amino acids long. With 6 bases removed from V and 2 bases from J, the gap between germline ends came to 13 bases. The germline CDR1 and CDR2 sequences are SNHLY and FYNNEI.